The subject of this entry is one T cell receptor beta chain. The sample is drawn from a study of somatic mutations in cytotoxic T cells in rheumatoid arthritis. Both CD4+ and CD8+ cells were separated through positive magnetic bead selection, and their purity was verified using flow cytometry. TCRdb's copy holds only in-frame clones and misses some; the assay was immunoSEQ multiplex PCR. The sample includes tens of thousands of clones, under 85% of them seen just once. The CDR3 sequence is 17 residues long. V trimming: 6 bases; J trimming: 1 base; junction bases outside the gene matches: 8. From germline, CDR1 is LGHNA and CDR2 YSLEER.

This receptor was obtained from a man between 35 and 55 years old in good health. This chain links TRBV4-3 with TRBJ2-3; TRBD2 agrees at 12 bases. The sequenced material came from CD8+ T cells sorted from blood. The CDR3 is CASSHRTSGAGTDTQYF. The CDR3 DNA reads as TGCGCCAGCAGTCATCGGACTAGCGGGGCGGGCACAGATACGCAGTATTTT.